This passage covers 28 T cell receptor beta chains from one sample sequenced in a study of T cells after yellow fever vaccination. Each CDR3 protein gets one entry after TCRdb re-called the 5' RACE reads with MiXCR. The table has around 400,000 distinct CDR3 sequences, 9.5% to 13% seen once; the top ten hold roughly 18%. The material was PBMCs, obtained on the day of the first yellow fever vaccination. These receptors were collected from a man in his late teens or twenties who received the YFV17D yellow fever vaccine.

This clonotype was observed a few times. The rearrangement links TRBV7-9 to TRBJ1-2; D is unclear. Germline CDR1 and CDR2: SEHNR and FQNEAQ (reference sequence). Trimming took off 4 bases at V and 8 bases at J, with 20 bases between the two ends. The CDR3 runs 15 residues. The CDR3: CASSSHARAVRGYTF. DNA of the CDR3: TGTGCCAGCAGCTCCCACGCCCGGGCAGTTCGGGGCTACACCTTC.

This chain links TRBV6-1 with TRBJ2-6; no clear D gene. Germline V gene data show CDR1 as MNHNS and CDR2 as SASEGT. The length of the CDR3 is 15 residues. Deletions cut 5 bases from V and 0 bases from J, with 8 bases between. The CDR3 DNA is TGTGCCAGCAGTCTAGAGAGCTCTGGGGCCAACGTCCTGACTTTC. Translation gives CASSLESSGANVLTF.

This clonotype was seen only a few times. V gene TRBV20-1 combines with J gene TRBJ2-7, with 7 bases aligning to TRBD1. Looked up from germline, CDR1 is DFQATT and CDR2 is SNEGSKA (reference sequence). Trimming took 5 bases from V and 0 from J; bases not matched to a gene: 7. This CDR3 region has 14 residues. The CDR3 DNA follows: TGCAGTGCTGTGCGTCGGGACAGCTCCTACGAGCAGTACGTC. This encodes CSAVRRDSSYEQYV.

This clonotype was counted between two and nine times. The genes are TRBV6-2 or TRBV6-3 and TRBJ2-7, with D hard to call. Germline V lookup: CDR1 MNHEY, CDR2 SVGEGT. CDR3 length: 11 residues. The V end was cut by 2 bases, the J end by 5 bases, with 4 bases between. The CDR3 sequence: CASSYIDEQYF. The DNA for the CDR3 is TGTGCCAGCAGTTACATCGACGAGCAGTACTTC.

This clonotype was seen a handful of times. CDR3 bases: TGTGCCAGCAGCACCCACAGGGGCGCCTACAATGAGCAGTTCTTC. As protein: CASSTHRGAYNEQFF. This chain links TRBV7-9 with TRBJ2-1, with 7 bases that match TRBD1. This CDR3 is 15 amino acids long. The V and J ends lost 5 bases and 2 bases, in that order; junction bases with no gene match: 6. Germline CDR1 reads SEHNR; CDR2 reads FQNEAQ (reference sequence).

This clonotype has just a few counts. This sequence joins TRBV20-1 and TRBJ2-3, with D unclear. V was clipped by 2 bases and J by 6 bases, with 6 bases between them. Germline CDR1 DFQATT, CDR2 SNEGSKA (reference sequence). CDR3 length: 11 residues. The CDR3 DNA reads as TGCAGTGCTAGACGCGCGGATACGCAGTATTTT. Protein: CSARRADTQYF.

This clonotype was observed a handful of times. The gene calls are TRBV7-8 and TRBJ2-1, with 7 nucleotides matching TRBD2. With 1 base clipped from V and 4 bases from J, the junction kept 7 bases outside the gene matches. The length of the CDR3 is 16 residues. Germline V gene sequence: CDR1 SGHVS, CDR2 FQNEAQ. The CDR3 region has the DNA TGTGCCAGCAGCTTAGAACGAGCGGGGAGATACAATGAGCAGTTCTTC. Residues: CASSLERAGRYNEQFF. Based on the CDR3 plus reference TRBV7-8 and TRBJ2-1, the full variable domain is GAGVSQSPRYKVAKRGQDVALRCDPISGHVSLFWYQQALGQGPEFLTYFQNEAQLDKSGLPSDRFFAERPEGSVSTLKIQRTQQEDSAVYLCASSLERAGRYNEQFFGPGTRLTVL.

This clonotype occurred many times. The chain uses TRBV12-3 or TRBV12-4 and TRBJ2-1; D is unclear. V was pared by 2 bases and J by 0 bases, with 8 bases between. There are 15 residues in the CDR3. For the CDR3, the DNA is TGTGCCAGCAGTTTAACGGAGAGCTCCTACAATGAGCAGTTCTTC. This sequence encodes CASSLTESSYNEQFF.

This clonotype was detected ten times or more. This sequence joins TRBV6-6 and TRBJ2-7, with D perhaps matching TRBD1 (6 bases). Germline V gene lookup returns CDR1 MNHNY and CDR2 SVGAGI (reference sequence). Between the trimmed V and J ends, which lost 0 bases and 6 bases, there was a span of 9 bases. The CDR3 has 13 residues. CDR3 residues: CASSYSRGSEQYV. CDR3 sequence (DNA): TGTGCCAGCAGTTACTCGAGGGGGAGCGAGCAGTACGTC.

Regarding this clonotype: A much more abundant neighbour one base away suggests this may be a read error. The conserved phenylalanine or tryptophan is not found at the CDR3 terminus, so this likely reflects a read error. For the CDR3, the DNA is TGCGCCAGCAGCTTGGGACAGGGTAACGAGCAGTACTCC. Amino acid sequence: CASSLGQGNEQYS. V is TRBV5-1 and J is TRBJ2-7; the match to TRBD1 covers 7 bases. CDR3 size: 13 residues. Germline assignment: CDR1 SGHRS and CDR2 YFSETQ. J lost 5 bases, V lost 0 bases, and 2 bases had no gene match.

This chain links TRBV15 with TRBJ1-5; perhaps TRBD1 as D (6 bases). V lost 1 base to trimming and J lost 3 bases, with 7 bases between them. CDR1 is LNHNV, CDR2 YYDKDF, per germline (reference sequence). This CDR3 has 14 amino acids. The CDR3 bases are TGTGCCACCAGCAGAGGGACAGCCAATCAGCCCCAGCATTTT. Residues: CATSRGTANQPQHF.

This clonotype has at least ten counts. The chain combines TRBV7-6 with TRBJ2-3; D tentatively reads TRBD1 or TRBD2 (5 bases each). Trimming removed 0 bases at V and 0 bases at J, with 7 bases between. Germline lookup yields CDR1 SGHVS and CDR2 FNYEAQ. The CDR3 totals 15 residues. The DNA of the CDR3 is TGTGCCAGCAGCTTAGCCCGGGACAGCACAGATACGCAGTATTTT. It yields the protein CASSLARDSTDTQYF.

This clonotype appeared many times. The rearrangement uses TRBV4-2 and TRBJ2-7, with 7 bases matching TRBD2. V was pared by 0 bases and J by 2 bases, with 1 base of the junction left unmatched. CDR3 size: 14 residues. The V gene's germline CDR1 is LGHNA and CDR2 YNFKEQ. CDR3 nucleotide sequence: TGTGCCAGCAGCCAAGATCGGGGGGCCTACGAGCAGTACTTC. Its translation: CASSQDRGAYEQYF.

In its sample, this clonotype was seen a few times. This chain uses TRBV20-1 with TRBJ2-5; D is uncertain. This CDR3 is built from 13 residues. V was clipped by 4 bases and J by 0 bases, with 9 bases between them. Germline-derived CDR1 and CDR2 are DFQATT and SNEGSKA (reference sequence). CDR3 residues: CSAKSSNQETQYF. The CDR3 nucleotides are TGCAGTGCTAAGAGCTCAAACCAAGAGACCCAGTACTTC.

This clonotype was seen a handful of times. The chain employs TRBV4-3 and TRBJ2-7, with D possibly being TRBD2 (5 bases). V was cut by 0 bases and J by 3 bases, with 9 bases left in between. Germline CDR1 LGHNA, CDR2 YSLEER. This CDR3 region has 14 residues. The CDR3 reads CASSQDRAGYEQYF. The CDR3 DNA follows: TGCGCCAGCAGCCAAGATCGCGCGGGCTACGAGCAGTACTTC.

This sequence joins TRBV6-2 or TRBV6-3 and TRBJ2-7; 7 nucleotides match TRBD2. V lost 2 bases to trimming and J lost 2 bases; unmatched junction nucleotides: 3. The CDR3 has 14 residues. Germline lookup yields CDR1 MNHEY and CDR2 SVGEGT. The CDR3 loop is CASSYETSTYEQYF. The CDR3 region has the DNA TGTGCCAGCAGTTACGAGACTAGCACCTACGAGCAGTACTTC.

This clonotype was seen only a few times. The rearrangement joins TRBV7-3 to TRBJ2-3; D gene unclear. V gave up 3 bases and J gave up 0 bases, with 4 bases separating them. There are 13 residues in the CDR3. Germline CDR1 SGHTA, CDR2 FQGTGA. CDR3 DNA sequence: TGTGCCAGCAGCTTCCAGAGCACAGATACGCAGTATTTT. It yields the protein CASSFQSTDTQYF.

The rearrangement links TRBV7-9 to TRBJ2-2, with 12 positions matching TRBD2. Germline CDR1 and CDR2: SEHNR and FQNEAQ (reference sequence). The CDR3 is 17 amino acids. With V trimmed by 3 bases and J by 6 bases, 8 bases remained unmatched. CDR3 protein: CASSFPSGGATAGELFF. CDR3 DNA: TGTGCCAGCAGCTTCCCTAGCGGGGGGGCAACGGCCGGGGAGCTGTTTTTT.

This clonotype was seen ten or more times. The gene calls are TRBV7-2 and TRBJ2-5, with 7 bases identical to TRBD1. Per germline, CDR1 SGHTA and CDR2 FQGNSA. After removal of 3 bases from V and 1 base from J, the junction contained 5 bases not matched to a gene. The CDR3 has 15 residues. The DNA for the CDR3 is TGTGCCAGCAGCTTCCCGACAGGGCGCCAAGAGACCCAGTACTTC. It codes for CASSFPTGRQETQYF. The whole variable domain, filled in from reference TRBV7-2 and TRBJ2-5, reads GAGVSQSPSNKVTEKGKDVELRCDPISGHTALYWYRQSLGQGLEFLIYFQGNSAPDKSGLPSDRFSAERTGGSVSTLTIQRTQQEDSAVYLCASSFPTGRQETQYFGPGTRLLVL.

V and J are TRBV6-5 and TRBJ2-5, with 14 nucleotides matching TRBD2. The CDR3 loop spans 16 amino acids. CDR1 is MNHEY, CDR2 SVGAGI, per germline. V gave up 4 bases and J gave up 5 bases; unmatched junction bases: 6. CDR3 DNA: TGTGCCAGCAGTTCCACGACTAGCGGGGGGGAGGAGACCCAGTACTTC. It codes for CASSSTTSGGEETQYF.

This clonotype was found many times. The V and J genes are TRBV9 and TRBJ2-2, with 9 bases lining up with TRBD1. The V segment lost 2 bases and the J segment 6 bases; nucleotides outside the gene matches: 2. CDR3 length: 14 amino acids. Germline CDR1 SGDLS, CDR2 YYNGEE. CDR3 sequence (DNA): TGTGCCAGCAGCGTGGGACAGGGTGCCGGGGAGCTGTTTTTT. Its translation is CASSVGQGAGELFF. The complete variable domain, with remaining parts taken from reference TRBV9 and TRBJ2-2, reads DSGVTQTPKHLITATGQRVTLRCSPRSGDLSVYWYQQSLDQGLQFLIQYYNGEERAKGNILERFSAQQFPDLHSELNLSSLELGDSALYFCASSVGQGAGELFFGEGSRLTVL.

The chain has TRBV6-2 or TRBV6-3 and TRBJ1-1; D remains ambiguous. The CDR3 is 11 amino acids. CDR1 and CDR2 from the germline V gene are MNHEY and SVGEGT. Trimming removed 8 bases at V and 3 bases at J, with 7 bases between. CDR3 amino acids: CASQADTEAFF. The CDR3 DNA reads TGTGCCAGCCAAGCGGACACTGAAGCTTTCTTT.

The chain links TRBV19 to TRBJ1-3, with D possibly matching TRBD1 (5 bases). Germline V gives CDR1 LNHDA, CDR2 SQIVND (reference sequence). The CDR3 contains 16 residues. The V end was cut by 7 bases, the J end by 0 bases, with 16 bases between. The CDR3 here is CASTPGRGRSGNTIYF. The CDR3 coding sequence is TGTGCCAGTACCCCGGGGAGGGGCCGCTCTGGAAACACCATATATTTT. The variable domain in full, with the rest retrieved from reference TRBV19 and TRBJ1-3, is DGGITQSPKYLFRKEGQNVTLSCEQNLNHDAMYWYRQDPGQGLRLIYYSQIVNDFQKGDIAEGYSVSREKKESFPLTVTSAQKNPTAFYLCASTPGRGRSGNTIYFGEGSWLTVV.

This clonotype was counted ten times or more. The chain carries TRBV9 and TRBJ1-4, with TRBD1 identical over 7 bases. Germline-derived CDR1 and CDR2 are SGDLS and YYNGEE. This CDR3 comprises 14 residues. Trimming at V came to 4 bases and at J to 8 bases, leaving 8 bases not matched to a gene. CDR3 nucleotides: TGTGCCAGCAGCCCGCGACAGGGATCCGAAAAACTGTTTTTT. Its translation: CASSPRQGSEKLFF.

Only a few counts were recorded for this clonotype. This chain uses TRBV12-3 or TRBV12-4 with TRBJ2-7; TRBD2 aligns across 8 bases. The CDR3 has 14 residues. Trimming at V came to 0 bases and at J to 5 bases, leaving 3 bases not matched to a gene. The CDR3 loop reads CASSLANGRDEQYV. As DNA, the CDR3 is TGTGCCAGCAGTTTAGCAAACGGGAGGGACGAGCAGTACGTC.

This clonotype was seen only a few times. The gene calls are TRBV12-3 or TRBV12-4 and TRBJ2-3; no reliable D call. The CDR3 has 15 residues. V lost 6 bases to trimming and J lost 0 bases, with 13 bases between them. As DNA, the CDR3 is TGTGCCAGCAGGCCCGGGCGCGGTAGCACAGATACGCAGTATTTT. It yields the protein CASRPGRGSTDTQYF.

The V call is TRBV12-3 or TRBV12-4, the J call TRBJ1-1, with no clear D. Trimming cost V 6 bases and J 2 bases, with 7 bases left between them. The CDR3 sequence is 12 residues long. The CDR3 DNA sequence: TGTGCCAGCAGAAGAGACAACACTGAAGCTTTCTTT. Its translation: CASRRDNTEAFF.

In DNA form, the CDR3 reads TGTGCCAGCCAGAGGAGGATGGAGTACGATGAGCAGTTCTTC. The encoded protein is CASQRRMEYDEQFF. V is TRBV6-2 or TRBV6-3 and J is TRBJ2-1, with D perhaps TRBD2 (5 bases). There are 14 residues in the CDR3. The V gene lost 8 bases and the J gene lost 8 bases, with 19 bases spanning the gap. The germline V gene has CDR1 MNHEY and CDR2 SVGEGT.